The TCR beta chain under discussion was sequenced for a study of cytomegalovirus exposure and HLA in healthy donors. About the study: It was reported in a later analysis that the 100 to 150 validation repertoires used the same platform as the roughly 700 first-cohort repertoires. Study-wide points: There were 150 to 200 TCR beta chains listed as cytomegalovirus-associated. The dataset shows that most TCR sequences were rare, while some public TCRs occurred in many donors. In vitro confirmation showed three CMV-associated chains to be CMV antigen specific.

The germline V and J ends were trimmed by 2 bases and 6 bases, with 7 bases remaining between them. The CDR3 runs to 11 residues. The germline gives CDR1 DFQATT, CDR2 SNEGSKA (reference sequence). Measured with immunoSEQ multiplex PCR; TCRdb has only the in-frame clones, and not every one. The sample consists of roughly 120,000 clones, about nine tenths of them appearing once. As to this clone: What it binds is unknown.

This TCR came from a man younger than 30 in good health and CMV-seropositive. This sequence joins TRBV20-1 and TRBJ1-1, with D unresolved. Sequenced: PBMCs. For the CDR3, the DNA is TGCAGTGCTAGACGGGGTTCTGAAGCTTTCTTT. Encoded protein: CSARRGSEAFF.